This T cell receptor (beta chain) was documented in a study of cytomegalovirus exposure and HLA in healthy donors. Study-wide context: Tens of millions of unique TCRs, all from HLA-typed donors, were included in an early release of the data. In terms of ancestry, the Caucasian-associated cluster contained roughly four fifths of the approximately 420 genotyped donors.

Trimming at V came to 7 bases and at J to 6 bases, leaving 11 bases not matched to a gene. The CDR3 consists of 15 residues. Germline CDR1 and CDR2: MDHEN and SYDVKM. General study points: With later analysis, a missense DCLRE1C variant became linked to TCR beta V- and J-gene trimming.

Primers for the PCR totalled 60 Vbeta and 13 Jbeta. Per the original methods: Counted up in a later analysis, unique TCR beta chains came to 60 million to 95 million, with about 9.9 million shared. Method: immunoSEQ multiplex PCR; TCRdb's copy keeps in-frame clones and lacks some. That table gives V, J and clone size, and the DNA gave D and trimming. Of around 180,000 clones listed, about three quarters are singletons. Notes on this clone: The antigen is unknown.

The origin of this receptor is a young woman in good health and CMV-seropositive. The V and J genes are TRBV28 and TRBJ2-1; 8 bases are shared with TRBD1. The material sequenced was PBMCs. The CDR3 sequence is CASTRTGWAVNEQFF. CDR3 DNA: TGTGCCAGCACCAGGACAGGGTGGGCGGTCAATGAGCAGTTCTTC.